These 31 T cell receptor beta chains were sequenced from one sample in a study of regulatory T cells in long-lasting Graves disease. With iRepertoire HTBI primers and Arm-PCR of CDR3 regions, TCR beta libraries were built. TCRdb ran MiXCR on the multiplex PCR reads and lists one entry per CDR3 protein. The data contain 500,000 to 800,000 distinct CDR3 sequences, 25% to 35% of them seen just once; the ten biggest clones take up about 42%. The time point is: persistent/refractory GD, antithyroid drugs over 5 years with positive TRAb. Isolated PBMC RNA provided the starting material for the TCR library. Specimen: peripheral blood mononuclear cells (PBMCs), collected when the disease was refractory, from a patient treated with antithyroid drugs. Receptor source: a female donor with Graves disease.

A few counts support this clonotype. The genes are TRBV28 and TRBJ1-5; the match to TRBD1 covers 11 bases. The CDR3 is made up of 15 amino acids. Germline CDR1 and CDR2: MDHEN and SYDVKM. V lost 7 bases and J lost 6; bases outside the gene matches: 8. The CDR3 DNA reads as TGTGCCAGCAACCTGGACAGGGGGCTTGGTCAGCCCCAGCATTTT. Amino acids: CASNLDRGLGQPQHF.

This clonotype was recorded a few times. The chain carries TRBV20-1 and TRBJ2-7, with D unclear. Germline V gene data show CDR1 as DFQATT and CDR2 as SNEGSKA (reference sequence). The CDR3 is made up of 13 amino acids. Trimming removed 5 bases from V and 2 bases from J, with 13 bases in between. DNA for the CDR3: TGCAGTGCTGTTCCGCCTGACACCTACGAGCAGTACTTC. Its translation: CSAVPPDTYEQYF.

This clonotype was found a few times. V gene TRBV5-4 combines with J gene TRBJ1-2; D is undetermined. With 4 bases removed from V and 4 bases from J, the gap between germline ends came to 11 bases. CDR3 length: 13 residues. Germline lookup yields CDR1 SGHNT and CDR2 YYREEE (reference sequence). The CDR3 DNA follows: TGTGCCAGCAGCCACCCGGCAGTCTATGGCTACACCTTC. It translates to CASSHPAVYGYTF.

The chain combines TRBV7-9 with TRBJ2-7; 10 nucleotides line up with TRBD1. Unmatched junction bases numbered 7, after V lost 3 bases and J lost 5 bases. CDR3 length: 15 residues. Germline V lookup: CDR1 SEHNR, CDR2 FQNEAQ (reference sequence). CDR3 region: CASSFDRGRINEQYF. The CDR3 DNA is TGTGCCAGCAGCTTTGACAGGGGGCGCATAAACGAGCAGTACTTC.

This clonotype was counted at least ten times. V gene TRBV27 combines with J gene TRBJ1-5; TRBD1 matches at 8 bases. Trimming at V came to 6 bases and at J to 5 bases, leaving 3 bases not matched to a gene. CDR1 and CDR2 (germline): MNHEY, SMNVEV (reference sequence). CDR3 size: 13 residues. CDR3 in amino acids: CASSLDRDQPQHF. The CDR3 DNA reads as TGTGCCAGCAGCTTGGACAGGGATCAGCCCCAGCATTTT.

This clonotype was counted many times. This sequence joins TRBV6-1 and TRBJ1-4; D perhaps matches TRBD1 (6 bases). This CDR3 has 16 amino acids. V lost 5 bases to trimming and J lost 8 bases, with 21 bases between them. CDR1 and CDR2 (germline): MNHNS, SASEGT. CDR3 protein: CASSPSGGAQGEKLFF. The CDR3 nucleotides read TGTGCCAGCAGTCCCAGCGGAGGGGCGCAGGGGGAAAAACTGTTTTTT.

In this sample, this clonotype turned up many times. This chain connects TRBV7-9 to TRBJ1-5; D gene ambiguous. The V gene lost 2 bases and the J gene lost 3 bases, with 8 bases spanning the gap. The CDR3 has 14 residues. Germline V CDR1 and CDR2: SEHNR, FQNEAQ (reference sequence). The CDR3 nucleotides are TGTGCCAGCAGCTTACAAGGACCCAATCAGCCCCAGCATTTT. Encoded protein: CASSLQGPNQPQHF. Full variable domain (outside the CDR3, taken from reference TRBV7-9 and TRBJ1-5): DTGVSQNPRHKITKRGQNVTFRCDPISEHNRLYWYRQTLGQGPEFLTYFQNEAQLEKSRLLSDRFSAERPKGSFSTLEIQRTEQGDSAMYLCASSLQGPNQPQHFGDGTRLSIL.

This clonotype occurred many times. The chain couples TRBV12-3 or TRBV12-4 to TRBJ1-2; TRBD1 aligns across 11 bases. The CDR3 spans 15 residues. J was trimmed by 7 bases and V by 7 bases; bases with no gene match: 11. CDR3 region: CASNPTGQGAFGYTF. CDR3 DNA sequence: TGTGCCAGCAACCCAACAGGACAGGGGGCGTTTGGCTACACCTTC.

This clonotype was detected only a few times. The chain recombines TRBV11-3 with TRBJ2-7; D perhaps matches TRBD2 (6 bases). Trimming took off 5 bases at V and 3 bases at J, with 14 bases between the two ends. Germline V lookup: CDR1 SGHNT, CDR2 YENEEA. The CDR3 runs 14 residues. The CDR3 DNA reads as TGTGCCAGCAGCCGGACCACTAGCAGCTACGAGCAGTACTTC. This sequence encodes CASSRTTSSYEQYF.

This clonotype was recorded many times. The DNA for the CDR3 is TGTGCCAGCAGTCCCCCAGGCGGGACGGTAATGAACACTGAAGCTTTCTTT. It translates to CASSPPGGTVMNTEAFF. The J gene is TRBJ1-1, the V gene TRBV28, with a possible D match to TRBD1 (5 bases). The germline V gene has CDR1 MDHEN and CDR2 SYDVKM. Between the trimmed V and J ends, which lost 5 bases and 0 bases, there was a span of 19 bases. The CDR3 sequence is 17 residues long.

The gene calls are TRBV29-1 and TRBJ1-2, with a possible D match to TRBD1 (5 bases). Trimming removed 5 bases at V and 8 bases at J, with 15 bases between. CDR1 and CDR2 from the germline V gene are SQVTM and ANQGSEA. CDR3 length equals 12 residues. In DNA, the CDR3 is TGCAGCGTTCTGGGGTCAGGGAGGGGCTACACCTTC. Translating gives CSVLGSGRGYTF. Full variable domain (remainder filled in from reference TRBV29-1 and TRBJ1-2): SAVISQKPSRDICQRGTSLTIQCQVDSQVTMMFWYRQQPGQSLTLIATANQGSEATYESGFVIDKFPISRPNLTFSTLTVSNMSPEDSSIYLCSVLGSGRGYTFGSGTRLTVV.

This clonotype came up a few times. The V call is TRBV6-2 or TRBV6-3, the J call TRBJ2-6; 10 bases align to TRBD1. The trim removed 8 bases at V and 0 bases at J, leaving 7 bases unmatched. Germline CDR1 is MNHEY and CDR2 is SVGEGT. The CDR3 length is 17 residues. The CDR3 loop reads CASGRDRGFSGANVLTF. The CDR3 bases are TGTGCCAGCGGACGGGACAGGGGATTCTCTGGGGCCAACGTCCTGACTTTC.

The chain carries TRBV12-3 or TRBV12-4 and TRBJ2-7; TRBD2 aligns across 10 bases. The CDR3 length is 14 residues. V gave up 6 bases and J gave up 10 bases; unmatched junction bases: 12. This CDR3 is CASSLETSGRDQYF. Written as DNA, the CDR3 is TGTGCCAGCAGCCTTGAGACTAGCGGGCGTGATCAGTACTTC.

This chain's CDR3 is CSAGDRGYGYTF. As DNA, the CDR3 is TGCAGTGCGGGGGACAGGGGCTATGGCTACACCTTC. This chain uses TRBV20-1 with TRBJ1-2, with 10 positions matching TRBD1. The CDR3 runs to 12 residues. CDR1 is DFQATT and CDR2 is SNEGSKA in the germline V gene (reference sequence). V dropped 6 bases and J dropped 4; count of bases not matched to a gene: 2.

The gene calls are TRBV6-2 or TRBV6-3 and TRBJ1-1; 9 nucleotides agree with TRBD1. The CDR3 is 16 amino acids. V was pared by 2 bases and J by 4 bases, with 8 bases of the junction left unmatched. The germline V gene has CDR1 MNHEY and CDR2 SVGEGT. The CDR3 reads CASSYLGQGDFTEAFF. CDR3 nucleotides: TGTGCCAGCAGTTACCTGGGACAGGGCGACTTCACTGAAGCTTTCTTT.

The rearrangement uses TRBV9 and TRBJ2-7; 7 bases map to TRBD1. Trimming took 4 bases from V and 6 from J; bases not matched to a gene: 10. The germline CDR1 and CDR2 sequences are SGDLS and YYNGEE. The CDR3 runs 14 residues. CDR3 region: CASSSSGAGGEQYF. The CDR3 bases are TGTGCCAGCAGCTCATCCGGGGCAGGGGGCGAGCAGTACTTC.

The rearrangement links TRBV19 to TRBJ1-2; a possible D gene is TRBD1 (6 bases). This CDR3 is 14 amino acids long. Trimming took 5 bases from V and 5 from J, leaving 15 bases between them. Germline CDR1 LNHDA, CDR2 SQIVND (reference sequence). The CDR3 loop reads CASSARTENYGYTF. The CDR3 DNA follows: TGTGCCAGTAGTGCCCGGACAGAGAATTATGGCTACACCTTC.

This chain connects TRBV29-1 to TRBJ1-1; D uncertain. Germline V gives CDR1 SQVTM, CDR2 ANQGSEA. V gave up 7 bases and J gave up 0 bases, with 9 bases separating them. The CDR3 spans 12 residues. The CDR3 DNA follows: TGCAGCGCCGTATGGATGAACACTGAAGCTTTCTTT. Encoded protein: CSAVWMNTEAFF.

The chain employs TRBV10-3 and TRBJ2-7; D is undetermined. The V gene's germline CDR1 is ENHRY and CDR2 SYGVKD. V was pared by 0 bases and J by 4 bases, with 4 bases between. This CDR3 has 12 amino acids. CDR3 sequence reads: CAISESLYEQYF. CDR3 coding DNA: TGTGCCATCAGTGAGTCGTTGTACGAGCAGTACTTC.

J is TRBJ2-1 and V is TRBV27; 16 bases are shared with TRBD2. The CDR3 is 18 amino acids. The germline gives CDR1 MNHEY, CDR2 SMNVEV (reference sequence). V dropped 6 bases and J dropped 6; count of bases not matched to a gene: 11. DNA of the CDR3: TGTGCCAGCAGGATCGGGGGGACTAGCGGGAGGGCCGTCAATGAGCAGTTCTTC. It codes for CASRIGGTSGRAVNEQFF.

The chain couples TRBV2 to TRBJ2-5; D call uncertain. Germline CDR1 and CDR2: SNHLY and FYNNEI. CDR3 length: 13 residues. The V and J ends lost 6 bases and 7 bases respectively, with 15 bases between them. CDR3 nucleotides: TGTGCCAGCAGAGGGCCCGCCGAACGGACCCAGTACTTC. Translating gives CASRGPAERTQYF. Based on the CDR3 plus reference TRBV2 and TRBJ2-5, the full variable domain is EPEVTQTPSHQVTQMGQEVILRCVPISNHLYFYWYRQILGQKVEFLVSFYNNEISEKSEIFDDQFSVERPDGSNFTLKIRSTKLEDSAMYFCASRGPAERTQYFGPGTRLLVL.

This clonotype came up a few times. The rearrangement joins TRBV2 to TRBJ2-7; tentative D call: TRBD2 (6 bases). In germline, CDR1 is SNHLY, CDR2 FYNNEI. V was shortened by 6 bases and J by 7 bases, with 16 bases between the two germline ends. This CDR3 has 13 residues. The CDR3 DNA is TGTGCCAGCAGCAAGGGACGGGCGGGAGAGCAGTACTTC. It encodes CASSKGRAGEQYF. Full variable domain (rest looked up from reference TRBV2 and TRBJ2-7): EPEVTQTPSHQVTQMGQEVILRCVPISNHLYFYWYRQILGQKVEFLVSFYNNEISEKSEIFDDQFSVERPDGSNFTLKIRSTKLEDSAMYFCASSKGRAGEQYFGPGTRLTVT.

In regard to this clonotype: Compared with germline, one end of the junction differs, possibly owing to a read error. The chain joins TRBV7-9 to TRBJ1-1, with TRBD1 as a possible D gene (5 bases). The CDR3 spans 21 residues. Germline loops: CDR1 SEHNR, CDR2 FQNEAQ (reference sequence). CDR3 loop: CASSPTFGSSAGGAANIEAFF. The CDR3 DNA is TGTGCCAGCAGCCCTACCTTTGGTTCTTCAGCCGGGGGAGCGGCTAACATTGAAGCTTTCTTT.

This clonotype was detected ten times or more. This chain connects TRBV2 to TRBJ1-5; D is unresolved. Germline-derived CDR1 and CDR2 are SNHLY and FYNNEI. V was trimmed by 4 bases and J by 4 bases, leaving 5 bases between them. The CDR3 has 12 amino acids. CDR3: CASSVTNQPQHF. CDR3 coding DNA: TGTGCCAGCAGTGTGACAAATCAGCCCCAGCATTTT.

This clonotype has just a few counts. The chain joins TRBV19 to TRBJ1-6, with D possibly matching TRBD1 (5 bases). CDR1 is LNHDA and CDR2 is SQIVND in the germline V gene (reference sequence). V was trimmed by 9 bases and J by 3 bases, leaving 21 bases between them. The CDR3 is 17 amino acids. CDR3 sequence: CASSFGRDFSYNSPLHF. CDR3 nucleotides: TGTGCCAGCTCCTTCGGACGGGACTTCAGCTATAATTCACCCCTCCACTTT.

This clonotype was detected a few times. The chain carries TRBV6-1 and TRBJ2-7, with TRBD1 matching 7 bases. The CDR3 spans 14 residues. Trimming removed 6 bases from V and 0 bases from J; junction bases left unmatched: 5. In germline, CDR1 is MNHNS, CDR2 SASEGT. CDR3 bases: TGTGCCAGCAGGATAGGACAGGACTCCTACGAGCAGTACTTC. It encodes CASRIGQDSYEQYF.

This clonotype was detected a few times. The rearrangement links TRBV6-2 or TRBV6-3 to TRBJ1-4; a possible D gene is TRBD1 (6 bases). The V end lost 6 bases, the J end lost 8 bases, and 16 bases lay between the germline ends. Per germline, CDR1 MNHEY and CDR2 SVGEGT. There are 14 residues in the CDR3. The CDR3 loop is CASSRTGLEEKLFF. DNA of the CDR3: TGTGCCAGCAGCCGAACAGGGCTCGAGGAAAAACTGTTTTTT.

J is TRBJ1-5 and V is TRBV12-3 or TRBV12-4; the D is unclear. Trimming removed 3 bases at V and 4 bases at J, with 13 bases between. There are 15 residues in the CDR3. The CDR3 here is CASSLRPLGNQPQHF. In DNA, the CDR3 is TGTGCCAGCAGTTTGCGACCGCTCGGGAATCAGCCCCAGCATTTT.

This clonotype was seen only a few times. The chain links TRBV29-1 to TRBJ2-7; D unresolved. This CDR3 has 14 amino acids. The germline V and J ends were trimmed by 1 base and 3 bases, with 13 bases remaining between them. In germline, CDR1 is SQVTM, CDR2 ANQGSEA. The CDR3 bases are TGCAGCGTTGAAGCTGCTACCTACCGCTACGAGCAGTACTTC. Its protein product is CSVEAATYRYEQYF.

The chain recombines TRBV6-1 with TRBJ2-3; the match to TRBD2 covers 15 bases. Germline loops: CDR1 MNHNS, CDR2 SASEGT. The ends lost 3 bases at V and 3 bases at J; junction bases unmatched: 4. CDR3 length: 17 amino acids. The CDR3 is CASSDRGLAGGTDTQYF. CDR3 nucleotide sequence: TGTGCCAGCAGTGACCGAGGACTAGCGGGAGGGACAGATACGCAGTATTTT.

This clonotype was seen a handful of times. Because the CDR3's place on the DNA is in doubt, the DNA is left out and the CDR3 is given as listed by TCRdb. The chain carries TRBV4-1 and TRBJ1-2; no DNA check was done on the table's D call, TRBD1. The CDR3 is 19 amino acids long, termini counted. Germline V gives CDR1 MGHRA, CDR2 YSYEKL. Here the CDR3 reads CASSRNPGEDRVLSLRYTF.